The rows below give T cell receptor beta chains drawn from one sample of a study of shared clonotypes between healthy human individuals. Sequencing was performed with immunoSEQ multiplex PCR; in TCRdb, only in-frame clones are kept and a portion is missing. The data contain nearly 2 million clones, around 96% of them seen just once; the ten biggest clones take up less than 1.5%. Sequences were obtained from naive CD8+ T cells sorted from blood. All receptors derive from a man younger than 35 in good health. Both conserved end residues are part of each CDR3. The D gene is left open where the match is weak. Not every row has a clone size; where given, it reads once, few, many or a size class.

length	J	V	D	size	CDR3	DNA
17	TRBJ2-7	TRBV6-1	TRBD2	NA	CASSARASGHRSYEQYF	TGTGCCAGCAGTGCACGGGCTAGCGGGCATCGCTCCTACGAGCAGTACTTC
14	TRBJ2-3	TRBV2	NA	NA	CASSEAGPTDTQYF	TGTGCCAGCAGTGAAGCGGGGCCCACAGATACGCAGTATTTT
18	TRBJ2-7	TRBV7-9	NA	NA	CASSENGGLAGDLDEQYF	TGTGCCAGCAGCGAAAACGGGGGCTTAGCGGGTGATCTTGACGAGCAGTACTTC
14	TRBJ1-5	TRBV7-9	TRBD1	NA	CASSSTGDNQPQHF	TGTGCCAGCAGCTCCACAGGGGATAACCAGCCCCAGCATTTT
14	TRBJ1-6	TRBV27	NA	NA	CASSVAGTNSPLHF	TGTGCCAGCAGTGTGGCAGGAACCAATTCACCCCTCCACTTT
16	TRBJ2-7	TRBV4-1	TRBD1	NA	CASSAQPGTGGYEQYF	TGCGCCAGCAGCGCTCAGCCGGGAACAGGGGGTTACGAGCAGTACTTC
14	TRBJ2-1	TRBV7-6	TRBD2	NA	CASSSGLANNEQFF	TGTGCCAGCAGCTCGGGACTAGCTAACAATGAGCAGTTCTTC
14	TRBJ1-2	TRBV6-8	NA	once	CASSSTRDTHGYTF	TGTGCCAGCAGTTCTACTCGGGACACCCATGGCTACACCTTC
15	TRBJ2-3	TRBV9	NA	NA	CASSGLRGGEDTQYF	TGTGCCAGCAGCGGCTTACGGGGAGGAGAAGATACGCAGTATTTT
13	TRBJ2-7	TRBV4-3	NA	NA	CASSQERRYEQYF	TGCGCCAGCAGCCAAGAACGCAGATACGAGCAGTACTTC
12	TRBJ2-5	TRBV7-9	NA	NA	CASSLDRGTQYF	TGTGCCAGCAGCTTAGATCGCGGGACCCAGTACTTC
13	TRBJ2-1	TRBV15	NA	NA	CATSEDSYNEQFF	TGTGCCACCAGCGAGGACAGTTACAATGAGCAGTTCTTC
16	TRBJ2-5	TRBV7-9	NA	NA	CASSPNRGGSQETQYF	TGTGCCAGCAGCCCAAACAGGGGGGGGTCCCAAGAGACCCAGTACTTC
15	TRBJ1-4	TRBV14	NA	once	CASSPWGATNEKLFF	TGTGCCAGCAGCCCCTGGGGGGCAACTAATGAAAAACTGTTTTTT
16	TRBJ2-5	TRBV27	TRBD2	NA	CASSPIRVAGMETQYF	TGTGCCAGCAGTCCCATCAGAGTAGCGGGAATGGAGACCCAGTACTTC
11	TRBJ1-1	TRBV5-6	NA	NA	CASSEGTVAFF	TGTGCCAGCAGCGAAGGGACGGTTGCTTTCTTT
14	TRBJ2-1	TRBV13	TRBD2	NA	CASSLEGGANEQFF	TGTGCCAGCAGCTTAGAGGGAGGGGCCAATGAGCAGTTCTTC
13	TRBJ2-5	TRBV7-9	NA	NA	CASSSKYQETQYF	TGTGCCAGCAGCTCCAAGTACCAAGAGACCCAGTACTTC
16	TRBJ1-1	TRBV30	NA	NA	CACKPRTASMNTEAFF	TGTGCCTGCAAACCTAGGACAGCAAGCATGAACACTGAAGCTTTCTTT
16	TRBJ2-2	TRBV27	TRBD2	NA	CASSFGLAGGPGELFF	TGTGCCAGCAGTTTCGGACTAGCGGGAGGGCCCGGGGAGCTGTTTTTT
13	TRBJ2-7	TRBV6-5	NA	NA	CASSLGPLYEQYF	TGTGCCAGCAGCCTGGGACCTCTCTACGAGCAGTACTTC
15	TRBJ2-5	TRBV10-3	TRBD2	NA	CAISESGTSGETQYF	TGTGCCATCAGTGAGTCCGGGACTAGCGGAGAGACCCAGTACTTC
13	TRBJ2-3	TRBV4-1	NA	NA	CASSQVGADTQYF	TGCGCCAGCAGCCAAGTGGGCGCAGATACGCAGTATTTT
14	TRBJ2-7	TRBV4-3	NA	NA	CASSLRRGSYEQYF	TGCGCCAGCAGCCTTCGACGGGGCTCCTACGAGCAGTACTTC